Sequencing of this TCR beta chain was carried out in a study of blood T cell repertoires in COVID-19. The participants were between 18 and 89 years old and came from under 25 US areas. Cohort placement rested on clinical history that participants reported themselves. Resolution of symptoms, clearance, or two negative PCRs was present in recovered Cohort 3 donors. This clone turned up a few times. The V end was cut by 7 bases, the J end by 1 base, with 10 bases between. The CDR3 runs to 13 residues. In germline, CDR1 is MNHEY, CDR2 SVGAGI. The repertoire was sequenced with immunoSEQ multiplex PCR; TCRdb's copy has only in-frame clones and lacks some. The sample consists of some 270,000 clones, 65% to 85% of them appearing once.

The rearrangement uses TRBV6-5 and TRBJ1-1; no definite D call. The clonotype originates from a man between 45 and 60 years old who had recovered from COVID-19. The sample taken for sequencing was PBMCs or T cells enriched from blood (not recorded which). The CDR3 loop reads CASKQAGNTEAFF. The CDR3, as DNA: TGTGCCAGCAAGCAGGCCGGGAACACTGAAGCTTTCTTT.